These 28 T cell receptor beta chains were sequenced from one sample in a study of shared clonotypes between healthy human individuals. TCRdb's table, derived via immunoSEQ multiplex PCR, lists solely in-frame clones and lacks some. The table records 780,000 or so clones, approximately 77% of them present only once. The sample comprised memory CD4+ T cells sorted from blood. The subset here: CD45RA-negative fraction. Every receptor here comes from a woman in her thirties in good health.

This clone was picked up one time. V is TRBV28 and J is TRBJ2-1; 11 bases line up with TRBD2. Germline values: CDR1 MDHEN, CDR2 SYDVKM. The CDR3 totals 15 residues. The ends lost 6 bases at V and 6 bases at J; junction bases unmatched: 7. The CDR3 spells CASRYLAGGSNEQFF. The CDR3 nucleotides read TGTGCCAGCAGATATCTAGCGGGAGGCTCCAATGAGCAGTTCTTC. Based on the CDR3 plus reference TRBV28 and TRBJ2-1, the full variable domain is DVKVTQSSRYLVKRTGEKVFLECVQDMDHENMFWYRQDPGLGLRLIYFSYDVKMKEKGDIPEGYSVSREKKERFSLILESASTNQTSMYLCASRYLAGGSNEQFFGPGTRLTVL.

V and J are TRBV4-1 and TRBJ2-3, with 8 bases identical to TRBD2. Per the germline V gene, CDR1 is MGHRA and CDR2 is YSYEKL. Trimming removed 6 bases from V and 4 bases from J; junction bases left unmatched: 9. This CDR3 contains 15 residues. The CDR3 region has the DNA TGCGCCAGCAGTCAGACTAGCGTCAAGCCAGATACGCAGTATTTT. Translation gives CASSQTSVKPDTQYF.

This chain joins TRBV28 and TRBJ2-3, with D unclear. CDR1 is MDHEN and CDR2 is SYDVKM in the germline V gene. CDR3 size: 14 residues. The V gene lost 3 bases and the J gene lost 3 bases, with 10 bases spanning the gap. The CDR3 protein is CASSFPPRTDTQYF. For the CDR3, the DNA is TGTGCCAGCAGTTTCCCCCCCCGGACAGATACGCAGTATTTT.

This chain links TRBV6-6 with TRBJ2-6; no firm D call. The germline CDR1 and CDR2 sequences are MNHNY and SVGAGI (reference sequence). V gave up 4 bases and J gave up 0 bases, with 10 bases separating them. CDR3 length: 16 amino acids. CDR3 bases: TGTGCCAGCAGTTGGGCACTAAACTCTGGGGCCAACGTCCTGACTTTC. Translation gives CASSWALNSGANVLTF.

The chain couples TRBV18 to TRBJ2-1, with 7 bases that match TRBD2. CDR3 length: 14 amino acids. Per germline, CDR1 KGHSH and CDR2 LQKENI. V was pared by 2 bases and J by 9 bases, with 7 bases of the junction left unmatched. The CDR3 coding sequence is TGTGCCAGCTCACCAGGGGACTATGGGCGTGAGCAGTTCTTC. This codes for CASSPGDYGREQFF. The full variable domain, rest sourced from reference TRBV18 and TRBJ2-1, is NAGVMQNPRHLVRRRGQEARLRCSPMKGHSHVYWYRQLPEEGLKFMVYLQKENIIDESGMPKERFSAEFPKEGPSILRIQQVVRGDSAAYFCASSPGDYGREQFFGPGTRLTVL.

Note on this clone: Other DNA sequences in this sample translate to the same CDR3. The chain employs TRBV28 and TRBJ2-3; a weak D match, TRBD2 (6 bases). CDR1 and CDR2 (germline): MDHEN, SYDVKM. The V and J ends lost 3 bases and 8 bases respectively, with 9 bases between them. The CDR3 consists of 12 residues. This chain's CDR3 is CASSFPGGTQYF. CDR3 coding DNA: TGTGCCAGCAGTTTTCCCGGGGGTACGCAGTATTTT.

This chain connects TRBV5-6 to TRBJ2-7; 7 bases agree with TRBD2. The germline V gene has CDR1 SGHDT and CDR2 YYEEEE. This CDR3 region has 14 residues. The V gene end was trimmed by 1 base and the J gene end by 8 bases; junction bases not matched to a gene: 9. The CDR3 DNA reads as TGTGCCAGCAGCTTGCGCGGGGGTCCTGGAAAGCAGTACTTC. The encoded protein is CASSLRGGPGKQYF.

The chain is built from TRBV2 and TRBJ1-1, with 9 bases identical to TRBD1. The CDR3 length is 14 residues. The J segment lost 4 bases and the V segment lost 5 bases, leaving 5 bases of the junction unmatched. Germline CDR1 and CDR2: SNHLY and FYNNEI. The CDR3 sequence: CASSNRGLGTEAFF. The CDR3 DNA sequence: TGTGCCAGCAGTAACAGGGGGCTAGGCACTGAAGCTTTCTTT.

About this clone: The sample has other DNA sequences that encode this CDR3 too. In DNA, the CDR3 is TGTGCCAGTAGTTCTGGGACAGGGGCATTCACCGGGGAGCTGTTTTTT. Protein: CASSSGTGAFTGELFF. The chain is built from TRBV19 and TRBJ2-2, with 10 bases fitting TRBD1. The ends lost 5 bases at V and 4 bases at J; junction bases unmatched: 7. Germline V gene lookup returns CDR1 LNHDA and CDR2 SQIVND (reference sequence). The CDR3 runs to 16 residues.

The chain has TRBV5-1 and TRBJ2-5; D is possibly TRBD2 (6 bases). The CDR3 spans 16 residues. V was trimmed by 2 bases and J by 5 bases, leaving 19 bases between them. CDR1 SGHRS and CDR2 YFSETQ come from the germline V gene. CDR3 DNA: TGCGCCAGCAGCTTTACTAGCACCACAAGGCGGGAGACCCAGTACTTC. Encoded protein: CASSFTSTTRRETQYF. Full variable domain (rest looked up from reference TRBV5-1 and TRBJ2-5): KAGVTQTPRYLIKTRGQQVTLSCSPISGHRSVSWYQQTPGQGLQFLFEYFSETQRNKGNFPGRFSGRQFSNSRSEMNVSTLELGDSALYLCASSFTSTTRRETQYFGPGTRLLVL.

This rearrangement joins TRBV5-8 to TRBJ2-3; the match to TRBD2 covers 7 bases. V lost 4 bases to trimming and J lost 2 bases; unmatched junction nucleotides: 10. The germline V gene has CDR1 SGHTS and CDR2 YDEGEE. This CDR3 region has 16 residues. The CDR3 reads CASSHKTSDATDTQYF. As DNA, the CDR3 is TGTGCCAGCAGCCATAAAACTAGCGATGCCACAGATACGCAGTATTTT.

A few counts support this clone. The gene calls are TRBV28 and TRBJ2-7; D is undetermined. The CDR3 loop spans 12 amino acids. Trimming stripped 3 bases from V and 6 bases from J, with 9 bases between. Germline V lookup: CDR1 MDHEN, CDR2 SYDVKM. The CDR3 coding sequence is TGTGCCAGCAGTTTCGCGTCGGGCGAGCAGTACTTC. It yields the protein CASSFASGEQYF.

This clone was seen only once. The chain is built from TRBV7-2 and TRBJ2-3; D ambiguous. V was shortened by 0 bases and J by 2 bases, with 12 bases between the two germline ends. From germline, CDR1 is SGHTA and CDR2 FQGNSA. The CDR3 runs to 16 residues. The CDR3 reads CASSLAGGGYTDTQYF. CDR3 DNA: TGTGCCAGCAGCTTAGCTGGCGGCGGATACACAGATACGCAGTATTTT.

The chain is built from TRBV18 and TRBJ2-2; no reliable D call. The germline V gene encodes CDR1 KGHSH and CDR2 LQKENI. The V end lost 3 bases, the J end lost 9 bases, and 8 bases lay between the germline ends. This CDR3 is 12 amino acids long. CDR3 bases: TGTGCCAGCTCACCTCCGGGTTGGGAGCTGTTTTTT. Its translation is CASSPPGWELFF. Full variable domain (outside the CDR3, taken from reference TRBV18 and TRBJ2-2): NAGVMQNPRHLVRRRGQEARLRCSPMKGHSHVYWYRQLPEEGLKFMVYLQKENIIDESGMPKERFSAEFPKEGPSILRIQQVVRGDSAAYFCASSPPGWELFFGEGSRLTVL.

This clone was seen more than once but under ten times. The V call is TRBV30, the J call TRBJ1-5, with D unresolved. Germline CDR1 reads GTSNPN; CDR2 reads SVGIG (reference sequence). V gave up 2 bases and J gave up 2 bases, with 10 bases separating them. The CDR3 runs to 14 residues. This CDR3 reads CAWSPANGNQPQHF. The CDR3 bases are TGTGCCTGGAGTCCCGCGAATGGCAATCAGCCCCAGCATTTT.

Only a few counts were recorded for this clone. The rearrangement joins TRBV5-6 to TRBJ2-5; 12 positions match TRBD2. Germline V gives CDR1 SGHDT, CDR2 YYEEEE. CDR3 length: 16 amino acids. Trimming at V came to 3 bases and at J to 2 bases, leaving 5 bases not matched to a gene. CDR3 sequence: CASSWRTSGTQETQYF. The CDR3 nucleotides are TGTGCCAGCAGCTGGCGGACTAGCGGGACGCAAGAGACCCAGTACTTC.

This clone was detected only a few times. The chain uses TRBV12-1 and TRBJ2-7. TRBV12-1 is noted as a pseudogene. This CDR3 comprises 15 residues. The CDR3 DNA sequence: TGTGCCAGCAGCCGGCTCACGAGAATCACCTACGAGCAGTACTTC. Its translation is CASSRLTRITYEQYF.

This chain joins TRBV4-1 and TRBJ1-5; TRBD1 aligns across 8 bases. V trimming: 0 bases; J trimming: 7 bases; junction bases outside the gene matches: 5. Germline values: CDR1 MGHRA, CDR2 YSYEKL. The CDR3 is 15 amino acids. The CDR3 loop reads CASSQDRQGIQPQHF. For the CDR3, the DNA is TGCGCCAGCAGCCAAGATCGACAGGGGATCCAGCCCCAGCATTTT.

This chain joins TRBV7-4 and TRBJ2-3; D is perhaps TRBD2 (6 bases). This CDR3 has 15 amino acids. Germline lookup yields CDR1 SGHVT and CDR2 SQSDAQ. The ends were cut back, 5 bases at V and 4 bases at J, with 16 bases in the middle. This CDR3 is CASSHVRGSADTQYF. CDR3 in DNA: TGTGCCAGCAGCCACGTACGGGGGTCCGCAGATACGCAGTATTTT.

Many counts were recorded for this clone. This rearrangement joins TRBV5-6 to TRBJ1-1; D unclear. V lost 8 bases and J lost 1, with 21 bases in between. This CDR3 has 16 amino acids. Germline assignment: CDR1 SGHDT and CDR2 YYEEEE. For the CDR3, the DNA is TGTGCCAGTATCTCACGTCTTCAGGTGACGAACACTGAAGCTTTCTTT. Protein product: CASISRLQVTNTEAFF.

This clone was counted a few times. The chain links TRBV15 to TRBJ2-5; 11 bases map to TRBD2. V shed 1 base, J shed 5 bases, and the junction held 9 bases outside the gene matches. Per germline, CDR1 LNHNV and CDR2 YYDKDF (reference sequence). The CDR3 sequence is 17 residues long. This CDR3 is CATSRGSTSGTGETQYF. The CDR3 DNA is TGTGCCACCAGCAGAGGTTCGACTAGCGGGACAGGGGAGACCCAGTACTTC.

This chain links TRBV11-2 with TRBJ2-4, with D perhaps matching TRBD1 (6 bases). Germline CDR1 reads SGHAT; CDR2 reads FQNNGV. The CDR3 runs to 14 residues. Trimming cost V 7 bases and J 0 bases, with 10 bases left between them. The CDR3 protein is CASTGTIAKNIQYF. CDR3 DNA: TGTGCCAGCACCGGGACAATAGCCAAAAACATTCAGTACTTC.

The V gene is TRBV7-9, the J gene TRBJ2-2; TRBD2 agrees at 7 bases. Germline CDR1 and CDR2: SEHNR and FQNEAQ (reference sequence). Germline trimming cut 4 bases from V and 0 bases from J; bases unmatched to any gene: 8. The CDR3 sequence is 17 residues long. The CDR3 DNA sequence: TGTGCCAGCAGCTCTCTCCCCGGGACTACGAACACCGGGGAGCTGTTTTTT. It encodes CASSSLPGTTNTGELFF.

This clone was seen at least ten times. The chain uses TRBV2 and TRBJ2-7; D remains ambiguous. The CDR3 consists of 13 residues. Germline-derived CDR1 and CDR2 are SNHLY and FYNNEI. Trimming left V 5 bases short and J 0 bases short, with 8 bases between. The CDR3 reads CASSQSSSYEQYF. CDR3 sequence (DNA): TGTGCCAGCAGTCAATCGTCCTCCTACGAGCAGTACTTC.

This chain connects TRBV25-1 to TRBJ2-7; D is unresolved. Germline CDR1 and CDR2: MGHDK and SYGVNS. The V end lost 3 bases, the J end lost 2 bases, and 8 bases lay between the germline ends. CDR3 size: 13 residues. The CDR3 region has the DNA TGTGCCAGCAGTGAGATGGAAACCTACGAGCAGTACTTC. This translates into CASSEMETYEQYF.

V is TRBV28 and J is TRBJ1-4; D call uncertain. V dropped 8 bases and J dropped 10 bases, with 17 bases sitting between them. CDR3 length: 13 residues. Germline V gives CDR1 MDHEN, CDR2 SYDVKM. The CDR3 loop reads CASGLDGSRKLFF. DNA of the CDR3: TGTGCCAGCGGGTTGGACGGATCACGAAAACTGTTTTTT.

The table lists this clone with a few counts. The chain carries TRBV7-9 and TRBJ2-7, with 14 bases identical to TRBD2. Per germline, CDR1 SEHNR and CDR2 FQNEAQ (reference sequence). The CDR3 totals 17 residues. The ends lost 5 bases at V and 5 bases at J; junction bases unmatched: 11. CDR3 sequence: CASSPDRGGLAGDEQYF. As DNA, the CDR3 is TGTGCCAGCAGCCCCGATAGGGGGGGACTAGCGGGAGACGAGCAGTACTTC.

V is TRBV10-2 and J is TRBJ1-2; D is unclear. There are 15 residues in the CDR3. Trimming took 6 bases from V and 8 from J, leaving 22 bases between them. Germline-derived CDR1 and CDR2 are WSHSY and SAAADI. The CDR3 sequence is CASRYRKGGRTGYTF. DNA for the CDR3: TGCGCCAGCAGGTACAGAAAAGGCGGTCGAACAGGCTACACCTTC.